This T cell receptor beta chain was identified in a study of blood T cell repertoires in COVID-19. Overall study context: Samples taken during acute and convalescent COVID-19 were collected in the United States, Italy and Spain.

Participant reports of clinical history set cohort assignment. Sequencing was performed with immunoSEQ multiplex PCR; in TCRdb, only in-frame clones are kept and a portion is missing. Seen here are a few hundred thousand clones, 87% observed once, and the top ten hold around 9%. Germline assignment: CDR1 LNHDA and CDR2 SQIVND (reference sequence). This CDR3 spans 13 amino acids. V lost 6 bases and J 3 bases, leaving 11 bases between the germline ends. This sequence joins TRBV19 and TRBJ1-2, with a tentative D call TRBD1 (5 bases). Sequencing input: PBMCs or T cells enriched from blood (not recorded which). The sequence was collected from a woman younger than 30 who had recovered from COVID-19. Written as DNA, the CDR3 is TGTGCCAGTAGCCCACGACAGCACTATGGCTACACCTTC. Protein product: CASSPRQHYGYTF.